A selection of T cell receptor beta chains follows, all from one sample in a study of T cells after yellow fever vaccination. Via MiXCR, TCRdb re-called the 5' RACE reads, giving one row per CDR3 protein. The profile shows about 310,000 distinct CDR3 sequences, more than 3% of them singletons. The specimen was PBMCs, collected on the day of the yellow fever booster vaccination. Receptors originate from a man younger than 35 who received the YFV17D yellow fever vaccine. The CDR3 runs from the conserved cysteine through the conserved F or W. The D gene is left open where the match is weak. The size field is filled for only some rows; it gives once, few, many or a size class.

J | D | V | size | DNA | CDR3
TRBJ2-7 | TRBD2 | TRBV9 | few | TGTGCCAGCAGCGGAATAGCGGGGGGCGGATACGAGCAGTACTTC | CASSGIAGGGYEQYF
TRBJ2-1 | NA | TRBV13 | once | TGTGCCAGCAGCCCCAGGCGAGTTGGCTCCTACAATGAGCAGTTCTTC | CASSPRRVGSYNEQFF
TRBJ1-1 | NA | TRBV6-1 | many | TGTGCCAGCAGTGAATCCGGGAACACTGAAGCTTTCTTT | CASSESGNTEAFF
TRBJ1-1 | NA | TRBV5-6 | NA | TGTGCCAGCAGGCCAGACAACAGGGACACTGAAGCTTTCTTT | CASRPDNRDTEAFF
TRBJ2-7 | TRBD1 | TRBV7-8 | many | TGTGCCAGCAGCTTGCCCGACGGGACAGGCCCCTACGAGCAGTACTTC | CASSLPDGTGPYEQYF
TRBJ2-5 | NA | TRBV12-3/TRBV12-4 | many | TGTGCCAGCAGCAAATACCGGCCAGGGGGGGAGACCCAGTACTTC | CASSKYRPGGETQYF
TRBJ2-3 | TRBD2 | TRBV7-3 | many | TGTGCCAGCAGCCCCTCAGCGGGGGGGGCAGATACGCAGTATTTT | CASSPSAGGADTQYF
TRBJ2-2 | NA | TRBV7-3 | many | TGTGCCAGCAGCCGGACTGTTAACACCGGGGAGCTGTTTTTT | CASSRTVNTGELFF
TRBJ1-2 | NA | TRBV5-8 | NA | TGTGCCAGCAGCATGACAGGCCCTTATGGCTACACCTTC | CASSMTGPYGYTF
TRBJ1-1 | NA | TRBV6-2/TRBV6-3 | few | TGTGCCAGTGGACGAGAAGCTTTCTTT | CASGREAFF
TRBJ2-2 | TRBD2 | TRBV5-1 | few | TGCGCCAGCAGCTCCAGGCCGGGGGAGGGCACCGGGGAGCTGTTTTTT | CASSSRPGEGTGELFF
TRBJ2-3 | NA | TRBV5-1 | many | TGCGCCAGCAGCTCCAACGCTCAGGATACGCAGTATTTT | CASSSNAQDTQYF
TRBJ1-4 | NA | TRBV2 | many | TGTGCCAGCAGTGAAGCGGATGAAAAACTGTTTTTT | CASSEADEKLFF
TRBJ2-1 | NA | TRBV20-1 | many | TGCAGTGCTAGTATACAGGGAGTTAGGGGGTCCTACAATGAGCAGTTCTTC | CSASIQGVRGSYNEQFF